Following are 6 T cell receptor beta chains from one sample sequenced in a study of CD8 T cells in ankylosing spondylitis. Study-level findings and limits: One TCR beta motif, made up of roughly 8 highly homologous variants, appeared characteristic of ankylosing spondylitis blood.

No cognate antigen is known for these TCRs. TCRdb reanalysed the 5' RACE reads using MiXCR and keeps one entry per CDR3 protein. The sample has 350,000 to 550,000 distinct CDR3 sequences, 25% to 30% seen once; the top ten hold roughly 0.9%. Sequencing was done on a sample of blood, either unsorted or a sorted T cell fraction (not recorded which). These receptors were taken from a male donor with ankylosing spondylitis.

This rearrangement joins TRBV30 to TRBJ2-7, with D unclear. CDR3 length: 14 residues. The V end lost 2 bases, the J end lost 3 bases, and 14 bases lay between the germline ends. Germline V CDR1 and CDR2: GTSNPN, SVGIG (reference sequence). The CDR3 DNA reads TGTGCCTGGAGTCCCGTGGCCTTGGGCTACGAGCAGTACTTC. It translates to CAWSPVALGYEQYF.

This clonotype has a count of ten or more. The V and J genes are TRBV3-1 and TRBJ1-1, with D possibly TRBD1 on 6 matching bases. Germline lookup yields CDR1 LGHDT and CDR2 YNNKEL (reference sequence). Trimming took off 0 bases at V and 4 bases at J, with 15 bases between the two ends. This CDR3 is 16 amino acids long. The CDR3 protein is CASSQDSPGAGTEAFF. Written as DNA, the CDR3 is TGTGCCAGCAGCCAAGACTCCCCGGGGGCCGGCACTGAAGCTTTCTTT.

This clonotype was seen more than once but under ten times. The chain joins TRBV7-2 to TRBJ2-2, with no clear D. The V gene lost 3 bases and the J gene lost 5 bases, with 4 bases spanning the gap. The CDR3 runs 12 residues. CDR1 and CDR2 from the germline V gene are SGHTA and FQGNSA. In DNA form, the CDR3 reads TGTGCCAGCAGCTTTCTTACCGGGGAGCTGTTTTTT. Translated: CASSFLTGELFF.

This clonotype was counted only a few times. The chain recombines TRBV29-1 with TRBJ1-5, with D possibly TRBD1 on 6 matching bases. The germline V and J ends were trimmed by 7 bases and 2 bases, with 15 bases remaining between them. From germline, CDR1 is SQVTM and CDR2 ANQGSEA. There are 14 residues in the CDR3. CDR3 bases: TGCAGCGCCCGAACAGGGACCCGCAATCAGCCCCAGCATTTT. Residues: CSARTGTRNQPQHF.

The CDR3 reads CASSPGWLAGTYNEQFF. CDR3 bases: TGTGCCAGCAGCCCTGGGTGGCTAGCGGGAACCTACAATGAGCAGTTCTTC. The chain joins TRBV7-9 to TRBJ2-1, with 9 positions matching TRBD2. CDR1 and CDR2 (germline): SEHNR, FQNEAQ (reference sequence). J gave up 2 bases and V 5 bases, and 10 bases lay outside the gene matches. The CDR3 runs 17 residues. Full variable domain (rest looked up from reference TRBV7-9 and TRBJ2-1): DTGVSQNPRHKITKRGQNVTFRCDPISEHNRLYWYRQTLGQGPEFLTYFQNEAQLEKSRLLSDRFSAERPKGSFSTLEIQRTEQGDSAMYLCASSPGWLAGTYNEQFFGPGTRLTVL.

This clonotype was seen a handful of times. The genes are TRBV14 and TRBJ1-2; TRBD1 agrees at 9 bases. The germline CDR1 and CDR2 sequences are SGHDN and FVKESK. The V segment lost 1 base and the J segment 7 bases; nucleotides outside the gene matches: 4. The CDR3 length is 14 residues. Written as DNA, the CDR3 is TGTGCCAGCAGCCAAGTCGGGACAGGGCTTGGCTACACCTTC. Translated, it gives CASSQVGTGLGYTF.